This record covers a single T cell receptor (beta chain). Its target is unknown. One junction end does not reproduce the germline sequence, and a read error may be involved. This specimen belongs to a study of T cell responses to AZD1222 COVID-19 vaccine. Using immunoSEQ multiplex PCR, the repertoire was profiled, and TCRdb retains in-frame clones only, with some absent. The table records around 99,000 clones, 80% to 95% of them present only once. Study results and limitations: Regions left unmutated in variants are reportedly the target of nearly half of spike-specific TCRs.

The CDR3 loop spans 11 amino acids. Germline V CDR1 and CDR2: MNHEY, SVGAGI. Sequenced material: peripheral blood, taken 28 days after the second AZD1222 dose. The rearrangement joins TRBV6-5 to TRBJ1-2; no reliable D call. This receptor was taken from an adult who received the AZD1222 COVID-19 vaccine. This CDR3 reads CASRNNYGYAF. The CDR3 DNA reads TGTGCCAGCAGGAACAACTATGGCTACGCCTTC.